This T cell receptor (beta chain) was profiled in a study of T-cell memory formation after mild COVID-19. Notes on the study in general: The pre-infection memory compartment contained some responding clones, suggesting cross-reactive memory joined.

From the 5' RACE reads, TCRdb called clonotypes with MiXCR, one entry per CDR3 protein. The sample records roughly 250,000 distinct CDR3 sequences, about a sixth being singletons. Germline lookup yields CDR1 SGHRS and CDR2 YFSETQ. The CDR3 consists of 15 residues. Trimming pared 1 base from V and 1 base from J, leaving 8 bases between. There are a few counts of this clonotype. Antigen unknown. The sequenced sample consisted of PBMCs or a T cell subset sorted from them (not recorded which). The clonotype was recovered from a man younger than 35 who had mild COVID-19 (a few samples of this study predate the infection). Cell type and time point are not known. The chain carries TRBV5-1 and TRBJ2-2; possible D gene TRBD2, 5 bases. DNA for the CDR3: TGCGCCAGCAGCTTGCGGGGTCTGAACACCGGGGAGCTGTTTTTT. As protein: CASSLRGLNTGELFF.